One T cell receptor beta chain is described in this entry. The identical CDR3 is also encoded by other nucleotide sequences in the sample. The sample originates from a study of shared clonotypes between healthy human individuals. The wider study: Researchers drew samples from a couple of women and three men aged 18 to 49.

TCRdb's copy holds only in-frame clones and misses some; the assay was immunoSEQ multiplex PCR. The sample includes around 980,000 clones, around three quarters of them seen just once. V shed 1 base and J shed 1 base, with 8 bases lying between them. The CDR3 spans 15 residues. CDR1 is LNHDA, CDR2 SQIVND, per germline (reference sequence). The donors, healthy adults who were HIV-negative, had experienced no recent acute infections or vaccinations. It was into CD45RA+ naive and CD45RA-negative memory subsets that the CD4+ cells were split. This TCR came from a man younger than 35 in good health. Some clones in this sample may be carry-over from other donors' samples. V is TRBV19 and J is TRBJ1-5, with D perhaps matching TRBD1 (6 bases). The specimen was memory CD4+ T cells from PBMCs. Stated subset: CD45RA-negative fraction. The CDR3 protein is CASSIGGGSNQPQHF. The CDR3, as DNA: TGTGCCAGTAGTATAGGAGGGGGAAGCAATCAGCCCCAGCATTTT.